The 23 T cell receptor beta chains below come from one sample, sequenced in a study of blood T cell repertoires in COVID-19. Method: immunoSEQ multiplex PCR; TCRdb's copy keeps in-frame clones and lacks some. The table lists hundreds of thousands of clones, about four fifths of them singletons. Source material: PBMCs or T cells enriched from blood (not recorded which). Receptor source: a woman aged 60 to 75 who had recovered from COVID-19.

V gene TRBV19 combines with J gene TRBJ1-1, with a tentative D call TRBD1 (5 bases). The CDR3 extends over 14 amino acids. Per germline, CDR1 LNHDA and CDR2 SQIVND (reference sequence). V dropped 7 bases and J dropped 6 bases, with 18 bases sitting between them. This CDR3 reads CASNLRGDGAEAFF. CDR3 DNA sequence: TGTGCCAGTAACCTTAGGGGCGATGGCGCTGAAGCTTTCTTT.

This chain links TRBV28 with TRBJ1-4; D unresolved. The germline CDR1 and CDR2 sequences are MDHEN and SYDVKM. Trimming shortened V by 3 bases and J by 6 bases, and 11 bases separated the two germline ends. The CDR3 has 14 residues. The CDR3 nucleotides read TGTGCCAGCAGTTTGGTGGGCAAGTATGAAAAACTGTTTTTT. Its protein product is CASSLVGKYEKLFF.

This clone is a singleton in its sample. The rearrangement links TRBV27 to TRBJ2-3; a weak D match, TRBD2 (6 bases). V shed 0 bases and J shed 10 bases, with 14 bases lying between them. Germline CDR1 is MNHEY and CDR2 is SMNVEV (reference sequence). The length of the CDR3 is 14 residues. The DNA for the CDR3 is TGTGCCAGCAGTTTATCACGGGCAAGGGAGGCGCAGTATTTT. This encodes CASSLSRAREAQYF.

This clone was seen just once. The CDR3: CASRLAGNSYEQYF. In DNA, the CDR3 is TGTGCCAGCAGGCTAGCGGGGAATTCCTACGAGCAGTACTTC. The chain couples TRBV7-8 to TRBJ2-7; TRBD2 matches 9 bases. Trimming took 6 bases from V and 1 from J; bases not matched to a gene: 4. Germline lookup yields CDR1 SGHVS and CDR2 FQNEAQ. The CDR3 length is 14 residues. Together with reference TRBV7-8 and TRBJ2-7, the CDR3 gives the full variable domain: GAGVSQSPRYKVAKRGQDVALRCDPISGHVSLFWYQQALGQGPEFLTYFQNEAQLDKSGLPSDRFFAERPEGSVSTLKIQRTQQEDSAVYLCASRLAGNSYEQYFGPGTRLTVT.

This chain links TRBV28 with TRBJ1-5; TRBD1 aligns across 7 bases. CDR1 MDHEN and CDR2 SYDVKM come from the germline V gene. V trimming: 2 bases; J trimming: 6 bases; junction bases outside the gene matches: 4. The CDR3 extends over 14 amino acids. In nucleotides, the CDR3 is TGTGCCAGCAGTTTAGGAGGGGGCGGTCAGCCCCAGCATTTT. Its protein product is CASSLGGGGQPQHF.

This clone was recorded only once. The chain uses TRBV6-5 and TRBJ2-7; 10 bases align to TRBD1. Germline values: CDR1 MNHEY, CDR2 SVGAGI. The V gene end was trimmed by 2 bases and the J gene end by 2 bases; junction bases not matched to a gene: 6. The CDR3 covers 16 residues. The CDR3 loop is CASSYGTGEKTYEQYF. The CDR3 DNA follows: TGTGCCAGCAGTTACGGGACAGGGGAAAAAACCTACGAGCAGTACTTC.

This clone was observed a handful of times. CDR3 amino acids: CASSTQTGTNYGYTF. Written as DNA, the CDR3 is TGTGCCAGCAGCACCCAGACAGGAACTAACTATGGCTACACCTTC. The chain links TRBV7-2 to TRBJ1-2; the D gene is possibly TRBD1 (6 bases). The CDR3 is 15 amino acids. Germline lookup yields CDR1 SGHTA and CDR2 FQGNSA. Trimming removed 5 bases at V and 0 bases at J, with 13 bases between.

The rearrangement uses TRBV5-1 and TRBJ2-1; 11 bases match TRBD1. The ends lost 4 bases at V and 5 bases at J; junction bases unmatched: 5. This CDR3 spans 15 amino acids. Germline values: CDR1 SGHRS, CDR2 YFSETQ. This chain's CDR3 is CASSGGQGVNNEQFF. The CDR3 region has the DNA TGCGCCAGCAGCGGGGGACAGGGGGTAAACAATGAGCAGTTCTTC.

This clone was seen more than once but under ten times. The chain recombines TRBV10-3 with TRBJ2-3; TRBD1 matches 9 bases. The CDR3 extends over 15 amino acids. The germline V gene has CDR1 ENHRY and CDR2 SYGVKD. V trimming: 8 bases; J trimming: 6 bases; junction bases outside the gene matches: 12. CDR3 nucleotide sequence: TGTGCCATCGAGGGTGACAGGGGGAGGGCGGATACGCAGTATTTT. Translating gives CAIEGDRGRADTQYF.

The chain links TRBV6-1 to TRBJ1-4; the D gene is possibly TRBD1 (5 bases). Trimming left V 3 bases short and J 7 bases short, with 15 bases between. Per germline, CDR1 MNHNS and CDR2 SASEGT. The CDR3 has 15 amino acids. CDR3 region: CASSDTGYDSEKLFF. The CDR3 bases are TGTGCCAGCAGTGACACAGGATACGATAGTGAAAAACTGTTTTTT.

The rearrangement joins TRBV3-1 (or the pseudogene TRBV3-2) to TRBJ1-3, with 8 bases matching TRBD1. This CDR3 spans 18 amino acids. Trimming removed 1 base from V and 0 bases from J; junction bases left unmatched: 8. Germline values: CDR1 LGHDT, CDR2 YNNKEL (reference sequence). CDR3 residues: CASSQGWDRLYSGNTIYF. The CDR3 nucleotides are TGTGCCAGCAGCCAAGGTTGGGACAGGCTTTACTCTGGAAACACCATATATTTT.

The rearrangement links TRBV5-1 to TRBJ2-2, with TRBD2 matching 14 bases. CDR1 is SGHRS and CDR2 is YFSETQ in the germline V gene. J was trimmed by 5 bases and V by 4 bases; bases with no gene match: 10. This CDR3 contains 18 residues. The CDR3 loop reads CASSGLAGGPWGTGELFF. In nucleotides, the CDR3 is TGCGCCAGCAGCGGACTAGCGGGGGGCCCCTGGGGGACCGGGGAGCTGTTTTTT.

This rearrangement joins TRBV5-6 to TRBJ2-1; 9 bases map to TRBD2. Trimming removed 0 bases from V and 5 bases from J; junction bases left unmatched: 12. The CDR3 has 18 residues. CDR1 and CDR2 from the germline V gene are SGHDT and YYEEEE. The CDR3 here is CASSLVVVSGSLHNEQFF. CDR3 coding DNA: TGTGCCAGCAGCTTGGTCGTGGTTAGCGGGAGTTTGCACAATGAGCAGTTCTTC.

The chain uses TRBV6-4 and TRBJ1-3; 9 positions match TRBD1. This CDR3 is 16 amino acids long. Trimming took 11 bases from V and 0 from J; bases not matched to a gene: 11. Germline-derived CDR1 and CDR2 are MRHNA and SNTAGT. The CDR3 region has the DNA TGTGCCGACCTGGGGGACAGGGAGTCCTCTGGAAACACCATATATTTT. It encodes CADLGDRESSGNTIYF.

The chain is built from TRBV10-3 and TRBJ1-2; tentatively, D is TRBD1 (5 bases). This CDR3 contains 15 residues. Germline assignment: CDR1 ENHRY and CDR2 SYGVKD. Between the trimmed V and J ends, which lost 0 bases and 2 bases, there was a span of 10 bases. The CDR3: CAISESGGRNYGYTF. CDR3 sequence (DNA): TGTGCCATCAGTGAGTCGGGGGGACGAAACTATGGCTACACCTTC.

The chain links TRBV19 to TRBJ2-1, with a possible D match to TRBD2 (6 bases). The CDR3 has 18 amino acids. Trimming shortened V by 4 bases and J by 8 bases, and 27 bases separated the two germline ends. CDR1 and CDR2 from the germline V gene are LNHDA and SQIVND (reference sequence). CDR3 DNA: TGTGCCAGTAGTACCCGGGGGACTGCATGGGGGGTGGTCGATGAGCAGTTCTTC. As protein: CASSTRGTAWGVVDEQFF.

V and J are TRBV10-1 and TRBJ2-7; tentatively, D is TRBD2 (5 bases). Germline V gives CDR1 WNHNN, CDR2 SYGVQD (reference sequence). CDR3 length equals 16 residues. V lost 11 bases and J lost 1, with 24 bases in between. CDR3 DNA sequence: TGCGCCGCCGTCGGGGAGAGGAACATTACTTCCTACGAGCAGTACTTC. Protein product: CAAVGERNITSYEQYF.

This clone was counted once. The chain recombines TRBV25-1 with TRBJ2-3; 7 nucleotides align to TRBD2. The germline gives CDR1 MGHDK, CDR2 SYGVNS. V lost 4 bases, J lost 6 bases, and 13 bases stayed unmatched. This CDR3 is built from 16 residues. In nucleotides, the CDR3 is TGTGCCAGCAGTGGTACTAGCGCAGACTCTAGGGATACGCAGTATTTT. This translates into CASSGTSADSRDTQYF.

CDR3 DNA sequence: TGTGCCAGCAGCTTATTCAGGGGGCGGTCCACTGAAGCTTTCTTT. This sequence encodes CASSLFRGRSTEAFF. The rearrangement joins TRBV7-9 to TRBJ1-1; 8 nucleotides match TRBD1. This CDR3 contains 15 residues. V lost 2 bases to trimming and J lost 4 bases; unmatched junction nucleotides: 6. Germline CDR1 is SEHNR and CDR2 is FQNEAQ (reference sequence).

This clone was picked up a small number of times. V and J are TRBV11-2 and TRBJ2-2; 8 nucleotides agree with TRBD1. Germline V gene data show CDR1 as SGHAT and CDR2 as FQNNGV. Unmatched junction bases numbered 5, after V lost 5 bases and J lost 9 bases. The length of the CDR3 is 13 residues. CDR3 in amino acids: CASSDRGYRELFF. CDR3 nucleotide sequence: TGTGCCAGCAGCGACAGGGGATACCGGGAGCTGTTTTTT.

CDR3 nucleotides: TGCAGCGTTGGGTGGGGGCAGGGGGGAGATACGCAGTATTTT. As protein: CSVGWGQGGDTQYF. V is TRBV29-1 and J is TRBJ2-3, with D possibly matching TRBD1 (7 bases). V was shortened by 4 bases and J by 5 bases, with 16 bases between the two germline ends. Germline CDR1 and CDR2: SQVTM and ANQGSEA. The CDR3 loop spans 14 amino acids.

V is TRBV10-2 and J is TRBJ2-7; D is unresolved. The CDR3 totals 15 residues. V dropped 0 bases and J dropped 0 bases, with 9 bases sitting between them. The germline V gene encodes CDR1 WSHSY and CDR2 SAAADI. CDR3 in DNA: TGCGCCAGCAGTGAGTCCAAATCACTCTCCTACGAGCAGTACTTC. It translates to CASSESKSLSYEQYF.

The J gene is TRBJ1-5, the V gene TRBV27; TRBD1 might be the D (6 bases). Germline V lookup: CDR1 MNHEY, CDR2 SMNVEV (reference sequence). The CDR3 runs to 14 residues. V dropped 2 bases and J dropped 11 bases, with 16 bases sitting between them. The DNA of the CDR3 is TGTGCCAGCAGTTTAGGTAGGGGGATAGGAGCCCAGCATTTT. Translating gives CASSLGRGIGAQHF.